This T cell receptor (beta chain) originates from a study of PD-1 blockade in classical Hodgkin lymphoma. The assay was immunoSEQ multiplex PCR, and TCRdb's table has in-frame clones only and misses some. The sample includes around 25,000 clones, about 80% of them seen just once. Time point meaning: cycle 4 day 1 (C4D1), after five to seven weeks of nivolumab. Every one of the patients relapsed after autologous stem cell transplantation (brentuximab vedotin exposure was variable). Complete response, partial response or progressive disease made up the best responses. CDR1 and CDR2 from the germline V gene are LGHNT and FRNRAP. With V trimmed by 6 bases and J by 5 bases, 8 bases remained unmatched. This CDR3 is built from 14 residues.

The chain joins TRBV12-5 to TRBJ1-1; the match to TRBD1 covers 8 bases. This TCR came from a human donor with classical Hodgkin lymphoma. The sequencing here drew on peripheral blood mononuclear cells (PBMCs), taken before the fourth cycle of nivolumab. The chain's CDR3 is CASGPQGVGTEAFF. The CDR3 bases are TGTGCTAGTGGCCCACAGGGGGTAGGAACTGAAGCTTTCTTT.